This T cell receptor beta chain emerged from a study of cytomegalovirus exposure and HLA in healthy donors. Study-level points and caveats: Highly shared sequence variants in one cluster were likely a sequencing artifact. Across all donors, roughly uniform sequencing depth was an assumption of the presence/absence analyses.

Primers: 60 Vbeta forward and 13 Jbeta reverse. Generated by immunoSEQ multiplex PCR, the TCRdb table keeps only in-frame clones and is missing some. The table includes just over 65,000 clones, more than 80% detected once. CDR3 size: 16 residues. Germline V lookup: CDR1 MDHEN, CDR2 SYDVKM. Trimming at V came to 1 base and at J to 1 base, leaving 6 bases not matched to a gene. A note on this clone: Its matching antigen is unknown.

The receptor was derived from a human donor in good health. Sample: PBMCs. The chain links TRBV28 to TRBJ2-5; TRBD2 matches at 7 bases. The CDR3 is CASSLLSSGIQETQYF. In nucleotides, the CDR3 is TGTGCCAGCAGTTTATTATCAAGCGGGATCCAAGAGACCCAGTACTTC.